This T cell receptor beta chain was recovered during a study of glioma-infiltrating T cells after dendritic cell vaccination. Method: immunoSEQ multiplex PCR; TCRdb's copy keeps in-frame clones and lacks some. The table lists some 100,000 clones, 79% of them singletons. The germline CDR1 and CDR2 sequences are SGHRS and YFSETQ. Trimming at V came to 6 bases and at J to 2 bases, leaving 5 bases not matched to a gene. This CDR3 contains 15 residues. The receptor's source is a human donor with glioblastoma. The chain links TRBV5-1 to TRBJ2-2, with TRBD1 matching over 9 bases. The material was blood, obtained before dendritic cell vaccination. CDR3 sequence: CASNQQGANTGELFF. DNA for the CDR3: TGCGCCAGCAACCAACAGGGGGCCAACACCGGGGAGCTGTTTTTT.